Below, 31 T cell receptor beta chains from the same sample are listed, as sequenced in a study of CD4 T cells in relation to SARS-CoV-2 and coronaviruses. The assay was immunoSEQ multiplex PCR, and TCRdb's table has in-frame clones only and misses some. The sample consists of some 60,000 clones, 90% to 95% of them appearing once. What was sequenced was naive CD4+ T cells from PBMCs. Sample subset: naive CD4+ T cells isolated by negative enrichment. Receptors were obtained from an adult with COVID-19.

The chain carries TRBV2 and TRBJ2-7; D gene unclear. In germline, CDR1 is SNHLY, CDR2 FYNNEI. This CDR3 region has 12 residues. The V and J ends lost 5 bases and 5 bases respectively, with 10 bases between them. The CDR3 loop reads CASSLDWNEQYF. CDR3 nucleotide sequence: TGTGCCAGCAGTCTCGACTGGAACGAGCAGTACTTC.

This clone has just one count. The genes are TRBV6-5 and TRBJ1-6; D gene unclear. V gave up 4 bases and J gave up 0 bases, with 7 bases separating them. Germline CDR1 and CDR2: MNHEY and SVGAGI. The CDR3 contains 15 residues. The CDR3 DNA sequence: TGTGCCAGCAGTTCTGTAAGCTCCTATAATTCACCCCTCCACTTT. As protein: CASSSVSSYNSPLHF.

V usage is TRBV7-9 and J usage is TRBJ2-7; the match to TRBD1 covers 9 bases. This CDR3 is 12 amino acids long. From germline, CDR1 is SEHNR and CDR2 FQNEAQ (reference sequence). V was clipped by 4 bases and J by 5 bases; unmatched bases: 0. The CDR3 sequence: CASSYRGHEQYF. CDR3 sequence (DNA): TGTGCCAGCAGCTACAGGGGGCACGAGCAGTACTTC. Full variable domain (missing parts from reference TRBV7-9 and TRBJ2-7): DTGVSQNPRHKITKRGQNVTFRCDPISEHNRLYWYRQTLGQGPEFLTYFQNEAQLEKSRLLSDRFSAERPKGSFSTLEIQRTEQGDSAMYLCASSYRGHEQYFGPGTRLTVT.

The table lists this clone with a few counts. The J gene is TRBJ1-5, the V gene TRBV7-9, with TRBD1 identical over 8 bases. The CDR3 length is 14 residues. Germline-derived CDR1 and CDR2 are SEHNR and FQNEAQ (reference sequence). The ends lost 5 bases at V and 5 bases at J; junction bases unmatched: 5. The CDR3 is CASSPGQGHQPQHF. The CDR3 region has the DNA TGTGCCAGCAGCCCAGGACAGGGCCATCAGCCCCAGCATTTT.

The chain joins TRBV9 to TRBJ2-1; 9 bases fit TRBD2. This CDR3 spans 17 amino acids. CDR1 SGDLS and CDR2 YYNGEE come from the germline V gene. Losses at the gene ends were 4 bases for V and 4 bases for J; bases not matched to a gene: 12. CDR3 coding DNA: TGTGCCAGCAGCCCCGGGACCGGGACTAGCACATACAATGAGCAGTTCTTC. Translation: CASSPGTGTSTYNEQFF.

This clone was found once. The chain has TRBV5-1 and TRBJ2-7, with 14 bases lining up with TRBD2. CDR3 size: 16 residues. Germline CDR1 reads SGHRS; CDR2 reads YFSETQ. Germline trimming cut 3 bases from V and 6 bases from J; bases unmatched to any gene: 8. Here the CDR3 reads CASSSQPGLAGVEQYF. The DNA for the CDR3 is TGCGCCAGCAGCTCACAACCGGGACTAGCGGGAGTCGAGCAGTACTTC.

The chain carries TRBV2 and TRBJ2-3, with no clear D. Germline assignment: CDR1 SNHLY and CDR2 FYNNEI. The CDR3 totals 11 residues. Trimming took 3 bases from V and 3 from J, leaving 1 base between them. CDR3 sequence: CASSETDTQYF. The CDR3 region has the DNA TGTGCCAGCAGTGAGACAGATACGCAGTATTTT.

This sequence joins TRBV12-3 or TRBV12-4 and TRBJ2-1; D is perhaps TRBD1 (5 bases). The germline V and J ends were trimmed by 6 bases and 5 bases, with 11 bases remaining between them. CDR3 size: 13 residues. The CDR3 sequence: CASSPRANNEQFF. The CDR3 region has the DNA TGTGCCAGCAGCCCCAGGGCGAACAATGAGCAGTTCTTC.

The CDR3 region is CASRKGQSYYEQYF. CDR3 bases: TGCGCCAGCAGAAAGGGACAGTCGTACTACGAGCAGTACTTC. The V call is TRBV5-1, the J call TRBJ2-7; TRBD1 matches 7 bases. The CDR3 spans 14 residues. The V gene end was trimmed by 5 bases and the J gene end by 3 bases; junction bases not matched to a gene: 8. Germline CDR1 is SGHRS and CDR2 is YFSETQ.

V gene TRBV7-2 combines with J gene TRBJ1-5; possible D gene TRBD1, 5 bases. The CDR3 loop spans 14 amino acids. V lost 8 bases and J 5 bases, leaving 16 bases between the germline ends. In germline, CDR1 is SGHTA, CDR2 FQGNSA. As DNA, the CDR3 is TGTGCCAGCGACGTGGGGGGGGATGATCAGCCCCAGCATTTT. It encodes CASDVGGDDQPQHF.

This clone was observed a handful of times. V and J are TRBV28 and TRBJ1-4; D is unresolved. Trimming removed 3 bases at V and 6 bases at J, with 5 bases between. The CDR3 consists of 12 residues. The germline CDR1 and CDR2 sequences are MDHEN and SYDVKM. The CDR3 region has the DNA TGTGCCAGCAGTTTTCGGTATGAAAAACTGTTTTTT. It translates to CASSFRYEKLFF.

The rearrangement uses TRBV3-1 (or the pseudogene TRBV3-2) and TRBJ2-7; no firm D call. Between the trimmed V and J ends, which lost 7 bases and 3 bases, there was a span of 10 bases. The CDR3 consists of 12 residues. Germline values: CDR1 LGHDT, CDR2 YNNKEL (reference sequence). CDR3 amino acids: CASTSQNYEQYF. The CDR3 region has the DNA TGTGCCAGCACCAGTCAGAACTACGAGCAGTACTTC.

The chain recombines TRBV5-1 with TRBJ2-3; no definite D call. This CDR3 contains 13 residues. Germline CDR1 reads SGHRS; CDR2 reads YFSETQ. V lost 0 bases and J lost 2, with 4 bases in between. The CDR3 sequence is CASSLGDTDTQYF. The CDR3 region has the DNA TGCGCCAGCAGCTTGGGGGACACAGATACGCAGTATTTT.

A single count supports this clone. This rearrangement joins TRBV4-3 to TRBJ2-2; no firm D call. Per germline, CDR1 LGHNA and CDR2 YSLEER. Trimming pared 3 bases from V and 5 bases from J, leaving 10 bases between. The CDR3 loop spans 14 amino acids. CDR3 sequence: CASSQNHLTGELFF. The CDR3 DNA sequence: TGCGCCAGCAGCCAGAACCATCTGACCGGGGAGCTGTTTTTT.

As DNA, the CDR3 is TGTGCCAGCAGCCTAGACAGGGTGGGTCAGCCCCAGCATTTT. Its translation: CASSLDRVGQPQHF. The chain links TRBV7-2 to TRBJ1-5; 7 bases match TRBD1. V gave up 5 bases and J gave up 6 bases; unmatched junction bases: 7. The CDR3 covers 14 residues. CDR1 SGHTA and CDR2 FQGNSA come from the germline V gene.

The rearrangement joins TRBV10-3 to TRBJ2-7; 8 bases map to TRBD1. The CDR3 runs 14 residues. The junction had 3 bases not matched to a gene; V was cut back by 3 bases and J by 2 bases. CDR1 and CDR2 (germline): ENHRY, SYGVKD. The CDR3 region is CAISDKQGAYEQYF. For the CDR3, the DNA is TGTGCCATCAGTGATAAACAGGGGGCCTACGAGCAGTACTTC.

The chain joins TRBV7-2 to TRBJ1-5; D gene unclear. The V end lost 5 bases, the J end lost 2 bases, and 10 bases lay between the germline ends. Germline CDR1 reads SGHTA; CDR2 reads FQGNSA. The CDR3 extends over 14 amino acids. CDR3 nucleotide sequence: TGTGCCAGCAGCATAAGTTTGGGCAATCAGCCCCAGCATTTT. This encodes CASSISLGNQPQHF.

The CDR3 bases are TGTGCCAGCACCGGAACAGGTCCCGGCGAGCAGTACTTC. Protein product: CASTGTGPGEQYF. The chain has TRBV7-9 and TRBJ2-7; D is possibly TRBD1 (5 bases). This CDR3 region has 13 residues. V lost 7 bases to trimming and J lost 6 bases, with 16 bases between them. CDR1 and CDR2 (germline): SEHNR, FQNEAQ (reference sequence).

This chain joins TRBV3-1 (or the pseudogene TRBV3-2) and TRBJ1-4; D remains unclear. Germline V CDR1 and CDR2: LGHDT, YNNKEL (reference sequence). V dropped 6 bases and J dropped 3 bases, with 14 bases sitting between them. The CDR3 spans 15 residues. This CDR3 is CASRPSGSSNEKLFF. In DNA, the CDR3 is TGTGCCAGCAGGCCCTCCGGGTCGTCTAATGAAAAACTGTTTTTT.

The chain couples TRBV29-1 to TRBJ1-1; D ambiguous. CDR1 SQVTM and CDR2 ANQGSEA come from the germline V gene. Between the trimmed V and J ends, which lost 4 bases and 0 bases, there was a span of 9 bases. CDR3 length equals 13 residues. This chain's CDR3 is CSVGPDMNTEAFF. Written as DNA, the CDR3 is TGCAGCGTTGGCCCAGACATGAACACTGAAGCTTTCTTT. Variable domain in full (rest from reference TRBV29-1 and TRBJ1-1): SAVISQKPSRDICQRGTSLTIQCQVDSQVTMMFWYRQQPGQSLTLIATANQGSEATYESGFVIDKFPISRPNLTFSTLTVSNMSPEDSSIYLCSVGPDMNTEAFFGQGTRLTVV.

The chain carries TRBV18 and TRBJ2-3, with D perhaps TRBD1 (5 bases). This CDR3 is built from 16 residues. Between the trimmed V and J ends, which lost 0 bases and 3 bases, there was a span of 13 bases. CDR1 and CDR2 from the germline V gene are KGHSH and LQKENI. CDR3 protein: CASSPPFGQGTDTQYF. CDR3 bases: TGTGCCAGCTCACCACCGTTTGGGCAGGGTACAGATACGCAGTATTTT.

CDR3 bases: TGTGCCAGCAGTGAACAGGGCTCAACTAATGAAAAACTGTTTTTT. Its translation: CASSEQGSTNEKLFF. The V and J genes are TRBV28 and TRBJ1-4, with TRBD1 as a possible D gene (6 bases). Trimming removed 5 bases at V and 0 bases at J, with 10 bases between. Germline lookup yields CDR1 MDHEN and CDR2 SYDVKM. CDR3 length: 15 amino acids.

The V call is TRBV6-2 or TRBV6-3, the J call TRBJ2-1, with D possibly being TRBD1 (6 bases). The CDR3 spans 16 residues. V lost 6 bases, J lost 3 bases, and 18 bases lay in between. CDR1 and CDR2 (germline): MNHEY, SVGEGT. CDR3 DNA sequence: TGTGCCAGCAGCAAACGACAGGCCGGTAGCTACAATGAGCAGTTCTTC. Its translation: CASSKRQAGSYNEQFF.

This chain connects TRBV5-6 to TRBJ1-5; the D gene is possibly TRBD1 (6 bases). V lost 2 bases to trimming and J lost 10 bases, with 10 bases between them. Germline V gene sequence: CDR1 SGHDT, CDR2 YYEEEE. The CDR3 is 12 residues long. The CDR3 nucleotides are TGTGCCAGCAGCTTACAGGGCTCCCCCCAGCATTTT. It is translated as CASSLQGSPQHF.

V usage is TRBV6-5 and J usage is TRBJ1-2, with 7 bases lining up with TRBD1. V shed 6 bases, J shed 1 base, and the junction held 5 bases outside the gene matches. The CDR3 totals 14 residues. The germline V gene has CDR1 MNHEY and CDR2 SVGAGI. CDR3 residues: CASRLTGINYGYTF. As DNA, the CDR3 is TGTGCCAGCAGACTGACAGGGATTAACTATGGCTACACCTTC.

This chain connects TRBV19 to TRBJ2-7; the match to TRBD2 covers 10 bases. After removal of 8 bases from V and 3 bases from J, the junction contained 4 bases not matched to a gene. CDR1 is LNHDA, CDR2 SQIVND, per germline (reference sequence). The CDR3 consists of 13 residues. The CDR3 loop is CASQRTSGYEQYF. The CDR3 nucleotides read TGTGCCAGTCAAAGGACTAGCGGCTACGAGCAGTACTTC.

V is TRBV9 and J is TRBJ1-3; TRBD1 matches 9 bases. After removal of 3 bases from V and 2 bases from J, the junction contained 9 bases not matched to a gene. Germline V lookup: CDR1 SGDLS, CDR2 YYNGEE. The CDR3 sequence is 17 residues long. The CDR3 here is CASSERDRVSTGNTIYF. Here the CDR3 DNA reads TGTGCCAGCAGCGAGCGGGACAGGGTATCGACTGGAAACACCATATATTTT. Together with reference TRBV9 and TRBJ1-3, the CDR3 gives the full variable domain: DSGVTQTPKHLITATGQRVTLRCSPRSGDLSVYWYQQSLDQGLQFLIQYYNGEERAKGNILERFSAQQFPDLHSELNLSSLELGDSALYFCASSERDRVSTGNTIYFGEGSWLTVV.

The rearrangement joins TRBV6-1 to TRBJ1-5, with a weak D call TRBD1 (6 bases). The germline V gene encodes CDR1 MNHNS and CDR2 SASEGT. V was pared by 3 bases and J by 4 bases, with 19 bases between. The CDR3 has 17 residues. CDR3 sequence: CASSDGGRAFINQPQHF. The DNA for the CDR3 is TGTGCCAGCAGTGATGGGGGCAGGGCTTTCATAAATCAGCCCCAGCATTTT.

The chain combines TRBV3-1 (or the pseudogene TRBV3-2) with TRBJ1-2; 7 nucleotides match TRBD1. J was trimmed by 6 bases and V by 5 bases; bases with no gene match: 15. The CDR3 extends over 16 amino acids. Germline loops: CDR1 LGHDT, CDR2 YNNKEL (reference sequence). CDR3 loop: CASSDFTFRDSHGYTF. In nucleotides, the CDR3 is TGTGCCAGCAGCGACTTCACTTTCCGGGACAGCCATGGCTACACCTTC.

The rearrangement joins TRBV6-6 to TRBJ2-7; 7 nucleotides match TRBD1. Germline V gene data show CDR1 as MNHNY and CDR2 as SVGAGI (reference sequence). The CDR3 extends over 13 amino acids. After removal of 5 bases from V and 4 bases from J, the junction contained 5 bases not matched to a gene. CDR3: CASSRGQWYEQYF. The CDR3 nucleotides read TGTGCCAGCAGTAGGGGACAGTGGTACGAGCAGTACTTC.

The chain recombines TRBV28 with TRBJ1-1; tentatively, D is TRBD1 (5 bases). CDR1 and CDR2 (germline): MDHEN, SYDVKM. Deletions cut 1 base from V and 0 bases from J, with 12 bases between. The CDR3 covers 16 residues. The CDR3 coding sequence is TGTGCCAGCAGTTTATTTGGGGGAGGAATGAACACTGAAGCTTTCTTT. Its protein is CASSLFGGGMNTEAFF.